This T cell receptor (beta chain) was sequenced for a study of T cells in Graves' hyperthyroidism and ophthalmopathy. Exclusion followed for patients with uncontrolled infection, other autoimmune disease, pregnancy or lactation. This clonotype was found many times. Its specificity is not known. Regarding the study as a whole: Peripheral blood also featured most of the thyroid clonotypes expanded above 0.001. Stable hyperthyroidism was separated from ophthalmopathy by a model based on 13 V-J features.

This CDR3 contains 14 residues. Germline CDR1 SGHRS, CDR2 YFSETQ. Trimming at V came to 5 bases and at J to 3 bases, leaving 3 bases not matched to a gene. The CDR3 regions of TCR beta were amplified from RNA transcripts. Primed by the HTBI set, a first-round RT-PCR was run on the TCR CDR3. TCRdb itself ran the multiplex PCR reads through MiXCR, one entry per CDR3 protein. The sample yields roughly 500,000 distinct CDR3 sequences, around 14% seen once. This TCR derives from a woman aged 25-40 years with Graves' hyperthyroidism that later progressed to Graves' ophthalmopathy. The rearrangement uses TRBV5-1 and TRBJ2-3; 10 positions match TRBD1. Specimen: blood. This CDR3 reads CASREGQGTDTQYF. For the CDR3, the DNA is TGCGCCAGCAGAGAGGGACAGGGGACAGATACGCAGTATTTT.